These 7 T cell receptor beta chains were sequenced from one sample in a study of shared clonotypes between healthy human individuals. The repertoire was sequenced with immunoSEQ multiplex PCR; TCRdb's copy has only in-frame clones and lacks some. The table shows about 1.1 million clones, with 60% to 80% occurring only once. The sequenced material came from memory CD4+ T cells from PBMCs. Documented subset: CD45RA-negative fraction. The receptors shown here come from a man aged 18 to 29 in good health. Some clones in this sample may be carry-over from other donors' samples.

This clone was detected only once. The rearrangement links TRBV5-6 to TRBJ2-6; no firm D call. V gave up 0 bases and J gave up 4 bases, with 8 bases separating them. CDR1 and CDR2 from the germline V gene are SGHDT and YYEEEE. The CDR3 loop spans 15 amino acids. CDR3 coding DNA: TGTGCCAGCAGCTTGGCGTCCGGAGGGGCCAACGTCCTGACTTTC. Its translation is CASSLASGGANVLTF.

In its sample, this clone was seen once. Here the CDR3 DNA reads TGCGCCAGCAGTGACATTCTGGAAGCCCGGTACAATGAGCAGTTCTTC. Translating it yields CASSDILEARYNEQFF. The chain links TRBV10-1 to TRBJ2-1; no firm D call. Trimming pared 3 bases from V and 4 bases from J, leaving 16 bases between. Germline CDR1 and CDR2: WNHNN and SYGVQD (reference sequence). The CDR3 has 16 residues.

The rearrangement uses TRBV28 and TRBJ2-1; D is unresolved. V gave up 8 bases and J gave up 2 bases, with 16 bases separating them. This CDR3 region has 15 residues. Germline assignment: CDR1 MDHEN and CDR2 SYDVKM. Here the CDR3 reads CASGPLGRPYNEQFF. The CDR3 coding sequence is TGTGCCAGCGGCCCTCTCGGGCGGCCCTACAATGAGCAGTTCTTC.

V usage is TRBV9 and J usage is TRBJ2-7, with 9 bases identical to TRBD2. The germline CDR1 and CDR2 sequences are SGDLS and YYNGEE. The V gene end was trimmed by 0 bases and the J gene end by 5 bases; junction bases not matched to a gene: 6. CDR3 size: 15 residues. The CDR3 DNA reads TGTGCCAGCAGCGTAGATAGCGGGAGCGTGGACGAGCAGTACTTC. It specifies CASSVDSGSVDEQYF.

The CDR3: CATLLDRGDEQYF. The CDR3 DNA is TGTGCCACACTCTTGGACAGGGGGGACGAGCAGTACTTC. The V call is TRBV5-4, the J call TRBJ2-7; the match to TRBD1 covers 10 bases. In germline, CDR1 is SGHNT, CDR2 YYREEE (reference sequence). This CDR3 comprises 13 residues. With 9 bases clipped from V and 5 bases from J, the junction kept 8 bases outside the gene matches.

The chain recombines TRBV7-6 with TRBJ2-7, with 13 bases matching TRBD2. V lost 6 bases, J lost 6 bases, and 11 bases stayed unmatched. CDR3 length equals 16 residues. Per germline, CDR1 SGHVS and CDR2 FNYEAQ. CDR3 nucleotide sequence: TGTGCCAGCAGTTTCAACCGGGGACTAGCGGGACCCGAGCAGTACTTC. Its translation is CASSFNRGLAGPEQYF.

This clone was seen only a few times. CDR3 protein: CASSYSLGTGQETQYF. The CDR3 DNA is TGTGCCAGCAGTTACTCGTTGGGGACAGGGCAAGAGACCCAGTACTTC. The rearrangement joins TRBV6-6 to TRBJ2-5; TRBD1 aligns across 9 bases. Germline V CDR1 and CDR2: MNHNY, SVGAGI (reference sequence). The CDR3 runs 16 residues. The V and J ends lost 0 bases and 2 bases, in that order; junction bases with no gene match: 4.